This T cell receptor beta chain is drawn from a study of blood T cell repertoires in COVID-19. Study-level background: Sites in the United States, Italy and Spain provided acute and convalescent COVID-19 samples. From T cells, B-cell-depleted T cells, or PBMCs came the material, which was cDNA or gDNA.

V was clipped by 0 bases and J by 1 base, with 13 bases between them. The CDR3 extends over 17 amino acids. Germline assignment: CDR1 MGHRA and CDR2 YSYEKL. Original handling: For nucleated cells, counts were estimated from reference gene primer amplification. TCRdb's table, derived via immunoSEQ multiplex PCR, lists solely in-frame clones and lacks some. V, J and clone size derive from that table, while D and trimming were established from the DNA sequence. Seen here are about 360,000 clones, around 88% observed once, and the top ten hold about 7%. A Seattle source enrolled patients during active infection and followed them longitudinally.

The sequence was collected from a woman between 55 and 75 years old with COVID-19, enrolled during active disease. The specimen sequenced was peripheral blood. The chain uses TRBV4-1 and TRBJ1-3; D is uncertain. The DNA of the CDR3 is TGCGCCAGCAGCCAAGACCCCGGGGAATCATCTGGAAACACCATATATTTT. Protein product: CASSQDPGESSGNTIYF.